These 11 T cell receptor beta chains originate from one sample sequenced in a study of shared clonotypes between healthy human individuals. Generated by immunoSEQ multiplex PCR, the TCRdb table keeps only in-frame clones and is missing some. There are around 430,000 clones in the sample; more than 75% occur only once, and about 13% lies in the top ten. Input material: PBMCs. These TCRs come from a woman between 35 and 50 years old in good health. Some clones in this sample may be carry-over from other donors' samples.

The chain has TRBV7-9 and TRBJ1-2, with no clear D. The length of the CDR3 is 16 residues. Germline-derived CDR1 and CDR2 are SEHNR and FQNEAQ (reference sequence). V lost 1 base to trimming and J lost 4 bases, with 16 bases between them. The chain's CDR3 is CASSLVGWGNRYGYTF. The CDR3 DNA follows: TGTGCCAGCAGCTTAGTGGGATGGGGAAATCGCTATGGCTACACCTTC.

The CDR3 protein is CASRGDRIGYGYTF. CDR3 bases: TGCGCCAGCAGGGGGGACCGTATTGGGTATGGCTACACCTTC. The rearrangement joins TRBV5-1 to TRBJ1-2; TRBD1 is a possible D gene (5 bases). Trimming removed 5 bases at V and 5 bases at J, with 16 bases between. This CDR3 spans 14 amino acids. Germline-derived CDR1 and CDR2 are SGHRS and YFSETQ.

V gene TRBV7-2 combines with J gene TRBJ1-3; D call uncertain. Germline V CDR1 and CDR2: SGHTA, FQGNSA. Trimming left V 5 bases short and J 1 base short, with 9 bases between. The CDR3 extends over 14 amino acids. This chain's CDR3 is CASSQPASGNTIYF. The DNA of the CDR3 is TGTGCCAGCAGCCAACCAGCTTCTGGAAACACCATATATTTT.

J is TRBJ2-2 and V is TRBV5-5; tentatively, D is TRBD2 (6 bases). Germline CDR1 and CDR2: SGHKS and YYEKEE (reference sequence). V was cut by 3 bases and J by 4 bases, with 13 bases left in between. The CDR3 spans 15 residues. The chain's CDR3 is CASSSVVGGTGELFF. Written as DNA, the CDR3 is TGTGCCAGCAGCTCCGTAGTGGGGGGCACCGGGGAGCTGTTTTTT.

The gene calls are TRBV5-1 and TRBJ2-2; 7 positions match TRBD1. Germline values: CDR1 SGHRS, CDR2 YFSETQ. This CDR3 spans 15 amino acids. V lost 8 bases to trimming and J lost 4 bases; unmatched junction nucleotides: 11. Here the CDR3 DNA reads TGCGCCAGTAGTGAGGGGGCGCTTAGCACCGGGGAGCTGTTTTTT. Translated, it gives CASSEGALSTGELFF.

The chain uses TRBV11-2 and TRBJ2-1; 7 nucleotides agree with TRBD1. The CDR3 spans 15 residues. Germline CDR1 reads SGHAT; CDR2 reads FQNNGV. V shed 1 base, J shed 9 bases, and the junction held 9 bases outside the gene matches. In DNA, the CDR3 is TGTGCCAGCAGCTTAGTAGGGGGCGCGAAAAGTGAGCAGTTCTTC. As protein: CASSLVGGAKSEQFF.

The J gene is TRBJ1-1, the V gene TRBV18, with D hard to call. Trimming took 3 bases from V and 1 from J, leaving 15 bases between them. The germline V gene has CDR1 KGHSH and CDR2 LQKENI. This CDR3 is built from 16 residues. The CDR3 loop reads CASSPSRLASNTEAFF. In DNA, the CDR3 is TGTGCCAGCTCACCTTCGAGGCTAGCATCGAACACTGAAGCTTTCTTT.

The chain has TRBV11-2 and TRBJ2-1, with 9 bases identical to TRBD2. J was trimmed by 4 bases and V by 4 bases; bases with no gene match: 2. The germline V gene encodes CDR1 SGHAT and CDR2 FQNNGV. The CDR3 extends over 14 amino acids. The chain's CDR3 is CASSSLAGYNEQFF. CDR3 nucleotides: TGTGCCAGCAGCTCACTAGCGGGTTACAATGAGCAGTTCTTC.

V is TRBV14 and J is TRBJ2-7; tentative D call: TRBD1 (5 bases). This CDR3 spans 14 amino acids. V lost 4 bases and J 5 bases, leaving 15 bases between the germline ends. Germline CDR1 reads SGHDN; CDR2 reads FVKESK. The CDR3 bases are TGTGCCAGCAGCCGCCGGCCAGGGTACCACGAGCAGTACTTC. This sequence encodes CASSRRPGYHEQYF.

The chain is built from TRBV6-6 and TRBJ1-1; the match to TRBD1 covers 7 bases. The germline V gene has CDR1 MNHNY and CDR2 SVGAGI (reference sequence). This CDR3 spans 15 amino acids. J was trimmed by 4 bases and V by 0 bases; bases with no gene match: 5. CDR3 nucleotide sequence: TGTGCCAGCAGTTACTCGGACAGGAGGCGCACTGAAGCTTTCTTT. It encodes CASSYSDRRRTEAFF.

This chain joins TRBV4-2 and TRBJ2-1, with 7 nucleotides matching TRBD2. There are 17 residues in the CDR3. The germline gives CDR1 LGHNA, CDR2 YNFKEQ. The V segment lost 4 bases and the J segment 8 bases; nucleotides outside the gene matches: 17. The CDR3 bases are TGTGCCAGCAGCCCGCAAGATCAGACTAGCAGGCTGGATGAGCAGTTCTTC. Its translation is CASSPQDQTSRLDEQFF.